This TCR beta chain was documented in a study of blood T cell repertoires in COVID-19. Study-wide background: The samples span acute and convalescent COVID-19 from the United States, Italy and Spain. PBMCs, B-cell-depleted T cells, or T cells were the source of the cDNA or gDNA that made up the material.

In the original workflow: How many nucleated cells were present was estimated from reference gene primer amplification. Clones were read by immunoSEQ multiplex PCR, and TCRdb kept only the in-frame ones, dropping some. Clone size and the V and J calls come from that table; the DNA yielded D and trimming. The sample yields 80,000 to 130,000 clones, roughly 92% seen once. This CDR3 has 15 residues. V was shortened by 2 bases and J by 8 bases, with 15 bases between the two germline ends. CDR1 is SGHNT, CDR2 YENEEA, per germline. The gene calls are TRBV11-3 and TRBJ1-4, with D maybe TRBD1 (6 bases). This receptor was taken from a man in his 70s with acute or convalescent COVID-19. Sequencing was carried out using peripheral blood. This chain's CDR3 is CASSLNGGVLEKLFF. The CDR3, as DNA: TGTGCCAGCAGCTTAAATGGGGGCGTTCTCGAAAAACTGTTTTTT.